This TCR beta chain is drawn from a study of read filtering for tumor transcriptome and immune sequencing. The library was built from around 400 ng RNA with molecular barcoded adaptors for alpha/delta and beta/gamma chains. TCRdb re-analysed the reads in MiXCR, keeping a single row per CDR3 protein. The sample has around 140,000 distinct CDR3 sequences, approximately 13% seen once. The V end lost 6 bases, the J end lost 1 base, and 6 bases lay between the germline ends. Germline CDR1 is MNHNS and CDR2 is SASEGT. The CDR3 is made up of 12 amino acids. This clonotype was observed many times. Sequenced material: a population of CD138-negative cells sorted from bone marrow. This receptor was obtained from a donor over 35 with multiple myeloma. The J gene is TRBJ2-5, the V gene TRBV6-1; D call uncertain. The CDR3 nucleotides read TGTGCCAGCAGCAGGATCCAAGAGACCCAGTACTTC. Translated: CASSRIQETQYF.